The 32 T cell receptor beta chains presented below share a single source sample, sequenced in a study of beta chain features in type 1 diabetes. Study-wide results and limits: A moderate, significant TCRB CDR3 shortening appeared in type 1 diabetes across four CD4+ subsets.

The antigens these receptors bind are not known. Expressed TCRB transcripts were sequenced because the entire RNA isolate underwent reverse transcription. Method: immunoSEQ multiplex PCR; TCRdb's copy keeps in-frame clones and lacks some. The sample lists 300,000 to 350,000 clones, around 9.7% occurring once. The material sequenced was central memory CD4+ T cells from blood. The receptors originated from a man aged 25 to 45 with type 1 diabetes.

This clone was seen a few times. In the same sample, other DNA sequences code for this CDR3. The chain carries TRBV6-6 and TRBJ1-2; maybe TRBD1 (5 bases). Germline V gene lookup returns CDR1 MNHNY and CDR2 SVGAGI (reference sequence). Trimming removed 5 bases from V and 7 bases from J, with 8 bases in between. CDR3 length: 11 residues. CDR3 bases: TGTGCCAGCAGTCATGACAGTGGCTACACCTTC. Encoded protein: CASSHDSGYTF.

This clone was seen ten or more times. This sequence joins TRBV6-1 and TRBJ2-3, with D perhaps TRBD2 (6 bases). Germline V gene data show CDR1 as MNHNS and CDR2 as SASEGT. Between the trimmed V and J ends, which lost 4 bases and 4 bases, there was a span of 15 bases. The length of the CDR3 is 15 residues. The CDR3 DNA is TGTGCCAGCAGTGCGAGACTAGGTGGTTCAGATACGCAGTATTTT. Translated: CASSARLGGSDTQYF.

Turning to this clone: Other DNA sequences within the sample encode an identical CDR3. V and J are TRBV6-5 and TRBJ2-5; D is undetermined. V was shortened by 4 bases and J by 0 bases, with 6 bases between the two germline ends. The germline V gene has CDR1 MNHEY and CDR2 SVGAGI. The CDR3 contains 13 residues. CDR3 loop: CASSWTDQETQYF. CDR3 in DNA: TGTGCCAGCAGTTGGACGGACCAAGAGACCCAGTACTTC.

V usage is TRBV5-1 and J usage is TRBJ2-2; tentatively, D is TRBD1 (6 bases). V dropped 3 bases and J dropped 7 bases, with 16 bases sitting between them. The CDR3 has 15 amino acids. Germline CDR1 reads SGHRS; CDR2 reads YFSETQ. CDR3 protein: CASSYTADSHGELFF. Here the CDR3 DNA reads TGCGCCAGCAGCTACACCGCGGACAGTCACGGGGAGCTGTTTTTT.

V and J are TRBV4-3 and TRBJ2-2; D call uncertain. This CDR3 spans 14 amino acids. Looked up from germline, CDR1 is LGHNA and CDR2 is YSLEER. V was pared by 0 bases and J by 8 bases, with 10 bases between. CDR3 nucleotides: TGCGCCAGCAGCCAAGAGTCCACGTCGGGGGAGCTGTTTTTT. As protein: CASSQESTSGELFF.

Comment on this clone: This likely traces to a read error, being one base from a far larger clone. The rearrangement links TRBV5-6 to TRBJ1-1; D may be TRBD1 (6 bases). Germline V CDR1 and CDR2: SGHDT, YYEEEE. The V gene lost 1 base and the J gene lost 4 bases, with 8 bases spanning the gap. The CDR3 is 13 residues long. CDR3 DNA: TGTGCCAGCAGCTTGCAAGGGGGCACTGAAGCTTTCTTT. Translation gives CASSLQGGTEAFF.

The chain carries TRBV18 and TRBJ2-7; TRBD1 matches at 9 bases. V lost 5 bases and J lost 2; bases outside the gene matches: 7. The CDR3 extends over 15 amino acids. The germline gives CDR1 KGHSH, CDR2 LQKENI. The CDR3 reads CASSAGQGLAYEQYF. The CDR3 region has the DNA TGTGCCAGCTCAGCGGGACAGGGATTAGCCTACGAGCAGTACTTC.

V gene TRBV6-5 combines with J gene TRBJ2-6, with D unresolved. Germline CDR1 is MNHEY and CDR2 is SVGAGI. CDR3 length equals 15 residues. The V and J ends lost 2 bases and 4 bases respectively, with 9 bases between them. CDR3 in DNA: TGTGCCAGCAGTTACGGCGCGTGGGGGGCCAACGTCCTGACTTTC. Translated, it gives CASSYGAWGANVLTF.

Notes on this clone: Just one base apart from a much larger clone, this may be a read error. This chain links TRBV7-9 with TRBJ2-7; 13 nucleotides line up with TRBD2. Looked up from germline, CDR1 is SEHNR and CDR2 is FQNEAQ (reference sequence). This CDR3 comprises 14 residues. The V gene end was trimmed by 4 bases and the J gene end by 5 bases; junction bases not matched to a gene: 2. CDR3 sequence: CASSSGLAGNEQYF. Written as DNA, the CDR3 is TGTGCCAGCAGCTCGGGACTAGCGGGGAACGAGCAGTACTTC.

There are a few counts of this clone. The chain recombines TRBV2 with TRBJ2-2; 7 nucleotides agree with TRBD1. Unmatched junction bases numbered 9, after V lost 7 bases and J lost 7 bases. Germline V gene sequence: CDR1 SNHLY, CDR2 FYNNEI. The CDR3 extends over 14 amino acids. The chain's CDR3 is CASTKEQGRGELFF. CDR3 nucleotide sequence: TGTGCCAGCACGAAGGAACAGGGGCGCGGGGAGCTGTTTTTT. The entire variable domain, with the rest obtained from reference TRBV2 and TRBJ2-2, is as follows: EPEVTQTPSHQVTQMGQEVILRCVPISNHLYFYWYRQILGQKVEFLVSFYNNEISEKSEIFDDQFSVERPDGSNFTLKIRSTKLEDSAMYFCASTKEQGRGELFFGEGSRLTVL.

This clone was detected a few times. The rearrangement links TRBV2 to TRBJ2-1; 12 nucleotides agree with TRBD2. Germline V gives CDR1 SNHLY, CDR2 FYNNEI. The CDR3 has 17 residues. The ends lost 7 bases at V and 1 base at J; junction bases unmatched: 8. The CDR3 loop reads CASIGTSGGRSYNEQFF. For the CDR3, the DNA is TGTGCCAGCATTGGAACTAGCGGGGGGCGGTCCTACAATGAGCAGTTCTTC. The whole variable domain, filled in from reference TRBV2 and TRBJ2-1, reads EPEVTQTPSHQVTQMGQEVILRCVPISNHLYFYWYRQILGQKVEFLVSFYNNEISEKSEIFDDQFSVERPDGSNFTLKIRSTKLEDSAMYFCASIGTSGGRSYNEQFFGPGTRLTVL.

This clone turned up a few times. The rearrangement uses TRBV9 and TRBJ2-5; 11 nucleotides match TRBD2. Germline V gene lookup returns CDR1 SGDLS and CDR2 YYNGEE. The CDR3 runs 15 residues. The V and J ends lost 4 bases and 4 bases, in that order; junction bases with no gene match: 6. The CDR3: CASSPSSGGPETQYF. The CDR3 DNA reads as TGTGCCAGCAGCCCATCTAGCGGGGGGCCAGAGACCCAGTACTTC.

This clone showed up just a few times. V is TRBV6-1 and J is TRBJ1-5, with D maybe TRBD1 (5 bases). The CDR3 loop spans 12 amino acids. The germline gives CDR1 MNHNS, CDR2 SASEGT. V was trimmed by 4 bases and J by 10 bases, leaving 11 bases between them. This chain's CDR3 is CASSGGVQPQHF. The CDR3 DNA reads as TGTGCCAGCAGTGGAGGGGTCCAACCCCAGCATTTT.

The chain uses TRBV7-2 and TRBJ1-2; 9 bases fit TRBD1. Germline V CDR1 and CDR2: SGHTA, FQGNSA. The CDR3 is 15 residues long. V lost 5 bases to trimming and J lost 4 bases; unmatched junction nucleotides: 8. This CDR3 reads CASSPGTGQAYGYTF. The CDR3 DNA sequence: TGTGCCAGCAGCCCGGGGACAGGGCAAGCCTATGGCTACACCTTC.

This clone was seen at least ten times. The chain recombines TRBV2 with TRBJ2-7; weak D call: TRBD1 (6 bases). The V end lost 4 bases, the J end lost 7 bases, and 14 bases lay between the germline ends. Germline assignment: CDR1 SNHLY and CDR2 FYNNEI. This CDR3 has 13 residues. The CDR3 coding sequence is TGTGCCAGCAGTGCCGGACAGTTCGGGGAGCAGTACTTC. This translates into CASSAGQFGEQYF.

This clone came up a few times. The genes are TRBV7-2 and TRBJ2-3, with a possible D match to TRBD2 (5 bases). The CDR3 has 15 residues. Trimming pared 6 bases from V and 0 bases from J, leaving 13 bases between. Germline assignment: CDR1 SGHTA and CDR2 FQGNSA. The CDR3 here is CASSPGPGSTDTQYF. The CDR3 nucleotides are TGTGCCAGCAGTCCTGGTCCGGGGAGCACAGATACGCAGTATTTT.

The chain carries TRBV19 and TRBJ1-4, with TRBD1 identical over 8 bases. The junction had 7 bases not matched to a gene; V was cut back by 5 bases and J by 5 bases. Looked up from germline, CDR1 is LNHDA and CDR2 is SQIVND (reference sequence). The CDR3 extends over 15 amino acids. CDR3 nucleotides: TGTGCCAGTAGTTCCTCCGGGACAGGAAATGAAAAACTGTTTTTT. Its protein product is CASSSSGTGNEKLFF.

This clone was seen more than once but under ten times. J is TRBJ2-7 and V is TRBV21-1; the table's D gene call, TRBD1, was not cross checked with the DNA. TRBV21-1 is deemed a pseudogene. The CDR3 has 13 residues. CDR3 nucleotide sequence: TGTGCCAGCAGCCCGGGACAGTGCTACGAGCAGTACTTC. It codes for CASSPGQCYEQYF.

The CDR3 sequence: CASSVGVTGSGEKLFF. CDR3 in DNA: TGTGCCAGCAGCGTAGGGGTCACAGGCTCGGGTGAAAAACTGTTTTTT. The J gene is TRBJ1-4, the V gene TRBV9; maybe TRBD1 (5 bases). The CDR3 length is 16 residues. Germline values: CDR1 SGDLS, CDR2 YYNGEE. The V end was cut by 0 bases, the J end by 7 bases, with 16 bases between. Combining the CDR3 with reference TRBV9 and TRBJ1-4 gives the whole variable domain DSGVTQTPKHLITATGQRVTLRCSPRSGDLSVYWYQQSLDQGLQFLIQYYNGEERAKGNILERFSAQQFPDLHSELNLSSLELGDSALYFCASSVGVTGSGEKLFFGSGTQLSVL.

In this sample, this clone turned up a few times. V and J are TRBV7-2 and TRBJ2-3, with TRBD1 matching 7 bases. The CDR3 is 11 residues long. Germline V gene lookup returns CDR1 SGHTA and CDR2 FQGNSA. The J segment lost 12 bases and the V segment lost 5 bases, leaving 5 bases of the junction unmatched. CDR3 residues: CASSATGSQYF. Here the CDR3 DNA reads TGTGCCAGCAGCGCGACAGGGTCACAGTATTTT.

This clone was detected many times. This chain uses TRBV25-1 with TRBJ2-3; TRBD1 matches at 9 bases. The CDR3 spans 16 residues. CDR1 and CDR2 from the germline V gene are MGHDK and SYGVNS. Trimming at V came to 7 bases and at J to 1 base, leaving 9 bases not matched to a gene. CDR3 coding DNA: TGTGCCAGCAACACGAACAGGGGGCGAGGCACAGATACGCAGTATTTT. Its protein is CASNTNRGRGTDTQYF.

The rearrangement links TRBV30 to TRBJ2-7; a possible D gene is TRBD1 (5 bases). CDR1 and CDR2 from the germline V gene are GTSNPN and SVGIG (reference sequence). The CDR3 covers 11 residues. Trimming removed 1 base from V and 7 bases from J, with 8 bases in between. Here the CDR3 DNA reads TGTGCCTGGAGTGATAAGGGGGAGCAGTACTTC. Translating gives CAWSDKGEQYF.

This clone was counted only a few times. The V gene is TRBV7-2, the J gene TRBJ2-2; either TRBD1 or TRBD2 may fit D (5 bases each). The CDR3 consists of 13 residues. Trimming pared 3 bases from V and 6 bases from J, leaving 8 bases between. From germline, CDR1 is SGHTA and CDR2 FQGNSA. CDR3 loop: CASSFGTAGELFF. The DNA of the CDR3 is TGTGCCAGCAGCTTCGGGACGGCCGGGGAGCTGTTTTTT.

This clone was seen more than once but under ten times. J is TRBJ2-7 and V is TRBV4-1; 9 bases map to TRBD1. V was pared by 4 bases and J by 0 bases, with 13 bases of the junction left unmatched. Germline V CDR1 and CDR2: MGHRA, YSYEKL. The CDR3 runs 18 residues. The CDR3 coding sequence is TGCGCCAGCAGCCCCTCCAATGTCGGACAGGGGAGCTCCTACGAGCAGTACTTC. Protein product: CASSPSNVGQGSSYEQYF.

This clone appeared a few times. The gene calls are TRBV12-5 and TRBJ2-5; TRBD2 might be the D (6 bases). With 7 bases removed from V and 5 bases from J, the gap between germline ends came to 20 bases. The germline CDR1 and CDR2 sequences are LGHNT and FRNRAP. The CDR3 sequence is 15 residues long. CDR3 sequence: CASAALGRGVETQYF. The CDR3 coding sequence is TGTGCTAGTGCAGCCCTCGGGCGGGGCGTGGAGACCCAGTACTTC. Complete variable domain (other parts from reference TRBV12-5 and TRBJ2-5): DARVTQTPRHKVTEMGQEVTMRCQPILGHNTVFWYRQTMMQGLELLAYFRNRAPLDDSGMPKDRFSAEMPDATLATLKIQPSEPRDSAVYFCASAALGRGVETQYFGPGTRLLVL.

This clone was counted a few times. The J gene is TRBJ2-7, the V gene TRBV15; D is ambiguous. Germline V gene lookup returns CDR1 LNHNV and CDR2 YYDKDF (reference sequence). V lost 3 bases and J 3 bases, leaving 3 bases between the germline ends. CDR3 length: 11 residues. In DNA form, the CDR3 reads TGTGCCACCAGCAGTGACTACGAGCAGTACTTC. The encoded protein is CATSSDYEQYF.

V and J are TRBV2 and TRBJ2-2; TRBD1 matches at 8 bases. This CDR3 region has 16 residues. Germline V gene lookup returns CDR1 SNHLY and CDR2 FYNNEI. V lost 5 bases to trimming and J lost 2 bases; unmatched junction nucleotides: 7. The CDR3 DNA follows: TGTGCCAGCAGTTTCGAGACAGGGGAAAACACCGGGGAGCTGTTTTTT. Translation gives CASSFETGENTGELFF.

Details on this clone: Other DNA sequences in the sample encode the same CDR3. This rearrangement joins TRBV9 to TRBJ2-5, with D possibly called TRBD1 or TRBD2 (5 bases each). The CDR3 covers 14 residues. The germline V gene encodes CDR1 SGDLS and CDR2 YYNGEE. The V gene lost 0 bases and the J gene lost 5 bases, with 11 bases spanning the gap. CDR3 sequence (DNA): TGTGCCAGCAGCGTAGCCCAGGGACGGGAGACCCAGTACTTC. This translates into CASSVAQGRETQYF.

There are a few counts of this clone. V gene TRBV12-5 combines with J gene TRBJ2-3; no reliable D call. V shed 6 bases and J shed 1 base, with 11 bases lying between them. The germline V gene has CDR1 LGHNT and CDR2 FRNRAP. CDR3 size: 14 residues. The CDR3 spells CASGPRLGTDTQYF. The CDR3 region has the DNA TGTGCTAGTGGCCCCCGACTGGGCACAGATACGCAGTATTTT.

The table lists this clone with many counts. J is TRBJ2-5 and V is TRBV7-2; D is possibly TRBD1 or TRBD2 (6 bases each). The germline gives CDR1 SGHTA, CDR2 FQGNSA. This CDR3 has 13 residues. The V end lost 6 bases, the J end lost 7 bases, and 15 bases lay between the germline ends. CDR3 sequence (DNA): TGTGCCAGCAGGTCCCCACAGGGAGGGACCCAGTACTTC. It encodes CASRSPQGGTQYF.

This clone was found once. V and J are TRBV11-3 and TRBJ2-7; 8 nucleotides align to TRBD1. The CDR3 extends over 14 amino acids. Germline CDR1 and CDR2: SGHNT and YENEEA. V lost 5 bases to trimming and J lost 3 bases; unmatched junction nucleotides: 6. CDR3 sequence: CASSIPGQDYEQYF. DNA for the CDR3: TGTGCCAGCAGCATTCCGGGACAGGACTACGAGCAGTACTTC.

The gene calls are TRBV6-5 and TRBJ1-1, with a possible D match to TRBD1 (6 bases). The V gene lost 5 bases and the J gene lost 4 bases, with 11 bases spanning the gap. Per germline, CDR1 MNHEY and CDR2 SVGAGI. The CDR3 is 13 amino acids. This CDR3 is CASSNREATEAFF. The CDR3 DNA follows: TGTGCCAGCAGTAACAGGGAAGCCACTGAAGCTTTCTTT.